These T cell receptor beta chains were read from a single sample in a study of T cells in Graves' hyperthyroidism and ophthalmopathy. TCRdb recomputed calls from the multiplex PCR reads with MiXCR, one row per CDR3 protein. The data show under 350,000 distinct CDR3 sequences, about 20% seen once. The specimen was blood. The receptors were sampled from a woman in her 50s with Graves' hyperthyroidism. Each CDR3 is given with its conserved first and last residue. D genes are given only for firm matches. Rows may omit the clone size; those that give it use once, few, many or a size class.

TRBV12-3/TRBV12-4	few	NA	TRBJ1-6	CASREPGLGSPLHF	TGTGCCAGCAGGGAGCCAGGGTTGGGTTCACCCCTCCACTTT
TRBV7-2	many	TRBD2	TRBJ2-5	CASSPEAGGPETQYF	TGTGCCAGCAGCCCCGAGGCGGGAGGGCCCGAGACCCAGTACTTC
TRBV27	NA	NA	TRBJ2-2	CASSLSQNTGELFF	TGTGCCAGCAGTTTGAGCCAGAACACCGGGGAGCTGTTTTTT
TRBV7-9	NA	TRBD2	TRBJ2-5	CASSQSGSRETQYF	TGTGCCAGCAGCCAGAGCGGGAGTAGAGAGACCCAGTACTTC
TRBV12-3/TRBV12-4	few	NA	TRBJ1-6	CASSFVIGDSPLHF	TGTGCCAGCAGTTTCGTTATAGGGGATTCACCCCTCCACTTT
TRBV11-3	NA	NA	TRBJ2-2	CASSLGRMNTGELFF	TGTGCCAGCAGCTTAGGTCGAATGAACACCGGGGAGCTGTTTTTT
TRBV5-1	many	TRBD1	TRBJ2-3	CASSNGQGGSADTQYF	TGCGCCAGCAGCAACGGACAGGGTGGTAGCGCAGATACGCAGTATTTT
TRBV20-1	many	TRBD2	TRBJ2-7	CSARGTSGTYEQYF	TGCAGTGCTAGAGGGACTAGCGGGACTTACGAGCAGTACTTC
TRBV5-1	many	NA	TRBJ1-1	CASSLASPRAEAFF	TGCGCCAGCAGCTTGGCCTCCCCCAGGGCTGAAGCTTTCTTT
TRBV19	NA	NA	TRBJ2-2	CASSIKTGANTGELFF	TGTGCCAGTAGTATAAAGACGGGAGCGAACACCGGGGAGCTGTTTTTT
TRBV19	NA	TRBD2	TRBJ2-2	CASTGREALSTGELFF	TGTGCCAGTACCGGGCGGGAGGCCCTGAGTACCGGGGAGCTGTTTTTT
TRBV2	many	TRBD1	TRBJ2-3	CASSQGAVSTDTQYF	TGTGCCAGCAGCCAGGGGGCTGTTAGCACAGATACGCAGTATTTT
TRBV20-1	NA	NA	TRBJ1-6	CSVGTSPSSYNSPLHF	TGCAGTGTTGGGACTTCCCCGAGCTCCTATAATTCACCCCTCCACTTT
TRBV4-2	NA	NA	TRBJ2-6	CASSQAGVTGANVLTF	TGTGCCAGCAGCCAGGCAGGGGTAACTGGGGCCAACGTCCTGACTTTC
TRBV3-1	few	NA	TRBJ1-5	CASSQGQGNQPQHF	TGTGCCAGCAGCCAAGGTCAGGGTAATCAGCCCCAGCATTTT
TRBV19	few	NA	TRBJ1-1	CASSIAIFNTEAFF	TGTGCCAGTAGTATTGCCATCTTCAACACTGAAGCTTTCTTT
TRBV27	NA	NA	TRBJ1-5	CASSLSFRGNQPQHF	TGTGCCAGCAGCTTGAGTTTTAGGGGCAATCAGCCCCAGCATTTT
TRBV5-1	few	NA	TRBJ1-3	CASSPEGNTIYF	TGCGCCAGCAGCCCCGAGGGAAACACCATATATTTT
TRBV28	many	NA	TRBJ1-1	CASSLGVYVAEAFF	TGTGCCAGCAGTTTGGGTGTTTATGTGGCTGAAGCTTTCTTT
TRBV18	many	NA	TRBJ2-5	CASSPRDGEETQYF	TGTGCCAGCTCACCCCGGGACGGGGAAGAGACCCAGTACTTC
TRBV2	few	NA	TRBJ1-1	CAMAGNTEAFF	TGTGCCATGGCAGGAAACACTGAAGCTTTCTTT
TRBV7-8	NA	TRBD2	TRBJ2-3	CASSFGTTNTDTQYF	TGTGCCAGCAGCTTCGGGACTACCAACACAGATACGCAGTATTTT
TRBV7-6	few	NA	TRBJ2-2	CASSLGVEAGELFF	TGTGCCAGCAGCCTAGGAGTTGAGGCCGGGGAGCTGTTTTTT
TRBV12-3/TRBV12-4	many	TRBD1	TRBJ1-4	CATSPGTARIEKLFF	TGTGCCACCTCCCCCGGGACAGCTCGAATAGAAAAACTGTTTTTT
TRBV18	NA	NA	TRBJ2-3	CASSPGGPADTQYF	TGTGCCAGCTCACCGGGGGGTCCCGCGGATACGCAGTATTTT
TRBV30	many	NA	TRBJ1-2	CAWSRGDPPNYGYTF	TGTGCCTGGAGTCGCGGGGACCCGCCTAACTATGGCTACACCTTC
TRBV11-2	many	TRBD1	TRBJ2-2	CASSYDRGGTGELFF	TGTGCCAGCAGCTATGACAGGGGCGGGACCGGGGAGCTGTTTTTT
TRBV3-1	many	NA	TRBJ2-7	CASSQATGWVYEQYF	TGTGCCAGCAGCCAAGCGACAGGCTGGGTCTACGAGCAGTACTTC
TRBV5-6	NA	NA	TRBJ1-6	CASSSGGWGVSPLHF	TGTGCCAGCAGCTCAGGAGGTTGGGGGGTTTCACCCCTCCACTTT
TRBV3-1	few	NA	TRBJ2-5	CASSLPGKGETQYF	TGTGCCAGCAGCCTCCCAGGGAAGGGAGAGACCCAGTACTTC
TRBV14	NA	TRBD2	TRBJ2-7	CASSWGLHSYEQYF	TGTGCCAGCAGCTGGGGACTACACTCCTACGAGCAGTACTTC
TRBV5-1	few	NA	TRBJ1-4	CASSPGPTDGEKLFF	TGCGCCAGCAGCCCAGGGCCGACGGATGGTGAAAAACTGTTTTTT
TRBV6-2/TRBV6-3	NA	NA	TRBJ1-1	CASSYFQGSSTEAFF	TGTGCCAGCAGTTACTTTCAGGGATCGAGCACTGAAGCTTTCTTT
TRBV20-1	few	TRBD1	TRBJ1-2	CSARWDRGDGYTF	TGCAGTGCTAGGTGGGACAGGGGGGATGGCTACACCTTC
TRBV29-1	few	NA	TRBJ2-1	CSVPGGGQFF	TGCAGCGTTCCCGGAGGTGGGCAGTTCTTC
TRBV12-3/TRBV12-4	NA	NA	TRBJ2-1	CASSSQQGSPYNEQFF	TGTGCCAGCAGTTCTCAACAGGGATCCCCCTACAATGAGCAGTTCTTC
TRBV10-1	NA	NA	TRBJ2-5	CASSAGRNQETQYF	TGCGCCAGCAGTGCCGGTAGAAACCAAGAGACCCAGTACTTC
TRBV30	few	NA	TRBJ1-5	CAWSDGENQPQHF	TGTGCCTGGAGTGATGGGGAAAATCAGCCCCAGCATTTT
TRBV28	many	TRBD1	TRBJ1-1	CASSSLTGRPEAFF	TGTGCCAGCAGTTCACTGACAGGGCGCCCTGAAGCTTTCTTT
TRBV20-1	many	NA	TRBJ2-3	CSAWSGAEPDTQYF	TGCAGTGCTTGGAGCGGAGCCGAGCCAGATACGCAGTATTTT
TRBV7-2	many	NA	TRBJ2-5	CASRQGAETQYF	TGTGCCAGCCGGCAGGGCGCAGAGACCCAGTACTTC
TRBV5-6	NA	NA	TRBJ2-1	CASSSRRQGRGQFF	TGTGCCAGCAGCTCTCGCCGGCAGGGGCGAGGGCAGTTCTTC
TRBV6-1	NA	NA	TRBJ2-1	CASSTLSRGNGYNEQFF	TGTGCCAGCAGTACCCTCTCGCGGGGTAACGGCTACAATGAGCAGTTCTTC
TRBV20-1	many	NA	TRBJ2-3	CSARVLVSTDTQYF	TGCAGTGCTAGAGTTCTCGTTAGCACAGATACGCAGTATTTT
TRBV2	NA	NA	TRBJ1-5	CASSLPGKGQPQHF	TGTGCCAGCAGTCTGCCAGGGAAGGGGCAGCCCCAGCATTTT
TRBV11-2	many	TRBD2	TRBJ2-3	CASSLGLAGVTDTQYF	TGCGCCAGCAGCTTGGGGCTAGCGGGCGTCACAGATACGCAGTATTTT
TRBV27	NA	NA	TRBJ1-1	CASSLNQGMNTEAFF	TGTGCCAGCAGTTTAAACCAGGGTATGAACACTGAAGCTTTCTTT